A selection of T cell receptor beta chains follows, all from one sample in a study of T cell repertoires in cytomegalovirus infection. These receptors have no known antigen. TCRdb recomputed calls from the reads with MiXCR, one row per CDR3 protein. The sample consists of some 500,000 distinct CDR3 sequences, roughly 42% of them appearing once. This specimen consisted of cultured PBMCs, obtained from culture after CMV antigen stimulation. Source of these receptors: a human donor in good health (CMV status not recorded). Some clones in this sample may be carry-over from other donors' samples. Both conserved end residues are part of each CDR3. Fields, in order: V gene, J gene, clone size, D gene, CDR3 DNA, CDR3 protein. A D gene is named only where the DNA matches it firmly. Size is omitted from some rows. Given values are once, few, many or a class for expanded clones.

V: TRBV10-3
J: TRBJ2-6
size: -
D: -
DNA: TGTGCCATCCAGGACTCTGGGGCCAACGTCCTGACTTTC
CDR3: CAIQDSGANVLTF

V: TRBV10-3
J: TRBJ2-3
size: -
D: -
DNA: TGTGCCGCACAGAGGGCCTACTCGGGCGCAGATACGCAGTATTTT
CDR3: CAAQRAYSGADTQYF

V: TRBV12-5
J: TRBJ2-3
size: -
D: TRBD2
DNA: TGTGCTAGTGGTTCTGCTCGACTAGCGGGGGGCACAGATACGCAGTATTTT
CDR3: CASGSARLAGGTDTQYF

V: TRBV7-6
J: TRBJ2-7
size: few
D: TRBD2
DNA: TGTGCCAGCAGCGAGGCGGGATTAGCGGGGGGATTCTCCTACGAGCAGTACTTC
CDR3: CASSEAGLAGGFSYEQYF

V: TRBV4-3
J: TRBJ2-5
size: few
D: -
DNA: TGCGCCAGCAGCCAAGACAGGACGAGACAAGAGACCCAGTACTTC
CDR3: CASSQDRTRQETQYF

V: TRBV7-2
J: TRBJ2-1
size: -
D: TRBD2
DNA: TGTGCCAGCAGCTTAGCGATGACTAGCGGGACGGGGTACAATGAGCAGTTCTTC
CDR3: CASSLAMTSGTGYNEQFF

V: TRBV7-2
J: TRBJ2-3
size: few
D: -
DNA: TGTGCCAGCAGCTCCCTGGGAGCTTTTAGCACAGATACGCAGTATTTT
CDR3: CASSSLGAFSTDTQYF

V: TRBV2
J: TRBJ2-3
size: -
D: TRBD2
DNA: TGTGCCGGGAAGACTAGCGGGGGAACAGATACGCAGTATTTT
CDR3: CAGKTSGGTDTQYF

V: TRBV7-2
J: TRBJ2-3
size: many
D: -
DNA: TGTGCCAGCAGCTTGTCGGTCGATACGCAGTATTTT
CDR3: CASSLSVDTQYF

V: TRBV12-3/TRBV12-4
J: TRBJ2-3
size: -
D: -
DNA: TGTGCCAGCAGCCCCGGGGACTTCACAGATACGCAGTATTTT
CDR3: CASSPGDFTDTQYF

V: TRBV5-1
J: TRBJ2-3
size: -
D: -
DNA: TGCGCCAGCAGCCCGGCCCCGGGGATTAGCATTCATACGCAGTATTTT
CDR3: CASSPAPGISIHTQYF

V: TRBV7-2
J: TRBJ1-3
size: few
D: -
DNA: TGTGCCAGCAGCTTTGGGGCGGGAAGTGGAAACACCATATATTTT
CDR3: CASSFGAGSGNTIYF

V: TRBV20-1
J: TRBJ2-3
size: -
D: -
DNA: TGCAGTGCTAGAAAGTTTAGCGGTGAAACAGATACGCGGTATTTT
CDR3: CSARKFSGETDTRYF

V: TRBV6-6
J: TRBJ2-1
size: -
D: -
DNA: TGTGCCGCCGGGAAAACAGGGTACAATGAGCAGTTCTTC
CDR3: CAAGKTGYNEQFF

V: TRBV5-1
J: TRBJ2-3
size: few
D: TRBD2
DNA: TGCGCCAGCAGCTTTCAGGGACTATCCACAGATACGCAGTATTTT
CDR3: CASSFQGLSTDTQYF

V: TRBV7-6
J: TRBJ2-7
size: -
D: TRBD2
DNA: TGTGCCAGCACCTCAGGGACTAGCGGGGGTGGGAGTGAGCAGTACTTC
CDR3: CASTSGTSGGGSEQYF

V: TRBV6-2/TRBV6-3
J: TRBJ1-1
size: -
D: -
DNA: TGTGCCAGCAGCTATACAGAAGTGTCAACTGAAGCTTTCTTT
CDR3: CASSYTEVSTEAFF

V: TRBV7-9
J: TRBJ1-2
size: -
D: -
DNA: TGTGCCAGCAGCCGGGATGATGGCTACACCTTC
CDR3: CASSRDDGYTF

V: TRBV10-3
J: TRBJ2-2
size: -
D: -
DNA: TGTGCCATCAGTGAGTCAGGCGGGGTCGGGAACACCGGGGAGCTGTTTTTT
CDR3: CAISESGGVGNTGELFF

V: TRBV28
J: TRBJ1-5
size: few
D: TRBD1
DNA: TGTGCCAGCAGTTTTGCGAGACAGGGGACGGATCAGCCCCAGCATTTT
CDR3: CASSFARQGTDQPQHF

V: TRBV10-3
J: TRBJ2-1
size: -
D: -
DNA: TGTGCCATCAGTGGCGCGGGAATTGGATACAATGAGCAGTTCTTC
CDR3: CAISGAGIGYNEQFF

V: TRBV7-9
J: TRBJ2-3
size: few
D: -
DNA: TGTGCCAGCAGCTCCAGACTTCATACCACAGATACGCAGTATTTT
CDR3: CASSSRLHTTDTQYF

V: TRBV27
J: TRBJ2-7
size: -
D: TRBD1
DNA: TGTGCCAGCAGTCTCAGGACAGGGGGAGACGAGCAGTACTTC
CDR3: CASSLRTGGDEQYF

V: TRBV6-1
J: TRBJ1-2
size: -
D: TRBD1
DNA: TGTGCCAGCAGCTCAGGGGGCGCGGGCTACACCTTC
CDR3: CASSSGGAGYTF

V: TRBV7-2
J: TRBJ2-7
size: many
D: -
DNA: TGTGCCAGCAGCTCTAGGGGCTCCACCTACGAGCAGTACTTC
CDR3: CASSSRGSTYEQYF

V: TRBV7-9
J: TRBJ2-3
size: few
D: -
DNA: TGTGCCAGCAGCCCCCTGACCACAGATACGCAGTATTTT
CDR3: CASSPLTTDTQYF

V: TRBV7-2
J: TRBJ2-2
size: -
D: -
DNA: TGTGCCAGCAGCTTAGTGGTGTTGGCGAACACCGGGGAGCTGTTTTTT
CDR3: CASSLVVLANTGELFF

V: TRBV15
J: TRBJ2-7
size: -
D: TRBD2
DNA: TGTGCCACCAGTGAGGGACTAGTGGTCTACGAGCAGTACTTC
CDR3: CATSEGLVVYEQYF

V: TRBV20-1
J: TRBJ1-5
size: -
D: TRBD1
DNA: TGCAGTGCTGCACGTTACACAGGGGACTCCCTTCGGAATCAGCCCCAGCATTTT
CDR3: CSAARYTGDSLRNQPQHF

V: TRBV7-6
J: TRBJ1-1
size: -
D: -
DNA: TGTGCCAGCAGCACCGTAGGGAACACTGAAGCTTTCTTT
CDR3: CASSTVGNTEAFF

V: TRBV7-9
J: TRBJ1-2
size: many
D: -
DNA: TGTGCCAGCAGCTTGGGGGCTAACTATGGCTACACCTTC
CDR3: CASSLGANYGYTF

V: TRBV11-2
J: TRBJ2-7
size: few
D: TRBD2
DNA: TGTGCCAGCAGCTTAGATTCGGGACTAGCGGCAGTCACCGAGCAGTACTTC
CDR3: CASSLDSGLAAVTEQYF

V: TRBV4-1
J: TRBJ2-1
size: -
D: -
DNA: TGCGCCAGCAGCCAAGACCCGGGCTCCGGCGATGAGCAGTTCTTC
CDR3: CASSQDPGSGDEQFF

V: TRBV18
J: TRBJ2-5
size: once
D: -
DNA: TGTGCCAGCTCACCAATGGGGCCGCCCGATGAGACCCAGTACTTC
CDR3: CASSPMGPPDETQYF

V: TRBV7-9
J: TRBJ1-3
size: -
D: -
DNA: TGTGCCAGCAGCTCAGCCGCAGGGTTTGGAAACACCATATATTTT
CDR3: CASSSAAGFGNTIYF

V: TRBV6-6
J: TRBJ1-3
size: -
D: TRBD1
DNA: TGTGCCAGCAGTTCAGGAGGGGGCGCGGTTGGAAACACCATATATTTT
CDR3: CASSSGGGAVGNTIYF

V: TRBV27
J: TRBJ1-6
size: -
D: -
DNA: TGTGCCAGCAGTTCTCAAGAACGGGATAATTCACCCCTCCACTTT
CDR3: CASSSQERDNSPLHF

V: TRBV7-2
J: TRBJ1-5
size: many
D: -
DNA: TGTGCCAGCAGCTTGTACAGGGCCAATCAGCCCCAGCATTTT
CDR3: CASSLYRANQPQHF

V: TRBV5-6
J: TRBJ2-1
size: -
D: TRBD2
DNA: TGTGCCAGCAGCCAAGCTTGGGTTAGGGTTCGAGCGGGGGCCCTCAATGAGCAGTTCTTC
CDR3: CASSQAWVRVRAGALNEQFF

V: TRBV7-2
J: TRBJ2-3
size: few
D: TRBD2
DNA: TGTGCCAGCAGCCCCAATCCCACTAGCGGAGGAGATACGCAGTATTTT
CDR3: CASSPNPTSGGDTQYF

V: TRBV7-9
J: TRBJ2-7
size: -
D: TRBD1
DNA: TGTGCCAGCAGCTTAGTTGCGGACAGGGCGGTCCAGTACTTC
CDR3: CASSLVADRAVQYF

V: TRBV6-2/TRBV6-3
J: TRBJ2-4
size: -
D: TRBD2
DNA: TGTGCCAGCAGTTGGCCGGGACTAGCGGATGTCAAAAACATTCAGTACTTC
CDR3: CASSWPGLADVKNIQYF

V: TRBV7-8
J: TRBJ2-1
size: -
D: -
DNA: TGTGCCAGCAGCTTAGGCCTTTTTCTCACGGGGTCTATGAACAATGAGCAGTTCTTC
CDR3: CASSLGLFLTGSMNNEQFF

V: TRBV11-2
J: TRBJ2-5
size: -
D: TRBD2
DNA: TGTGCCAGCAGCCTCCGACTAGCGGGGGGACGGGAGACCCAGTACTTC
CDR3: CASSLRLAGGRETQYF

V: TRBV7-9
J: TRBJ1-2
size: -
D: TRBD1
DNA: TGTGCCAGCAGCTTAGTATGGACAGGGGGCGCTGGGGCCTTC
CDR3: CASSLVWTGGAGAF

V: TRBV7-2
J: TRBJ1-2
size: -
D: -
DNA: TGTGCCAGCAGCATAGGGGGGTCAACTAACTATGGCTACACCTTC
CDR3: CASSIGGSTNYGYTF

V: TRBV2
J: TRBJ2-1
size: -
D: -
DNA: TGTGCCAGCAGTGAACAGGGCAGTGAGCAGTTCTTC
CDR3: CASSEQGSEQFF

V: TRBV6-5
J: TRBJ1-1
size: -
D: -
DNA: TGTGCCAGCAGTTACTGGATCCAGGGTTACACTGAAGCTTTCTTT
CDR3: CASSYWIQGYTEAFF

V: TRBV7-2
J: TRBJ2-1
size: few
D: -
DNA: TGTGCCAGCAGCTTTATCGATGAGCAGTTCTTC
CDR3: CASSFIDEQFF

V: TRBV12-3/TRBV12-4
J: TRBJ2-3
size: few
D: TRBD2
DNA: TGTGCCAGCAGTCCTTGGACTAGCGGGGGGCAAGGGGATACGCAGTATTTT
CDR3: CASSPWTSGGQGDTQYF

V: TRBV20-1
J: TRBJ1-2
size: -
D: -
DNA: TGCAGTGCTAGAGATATGCGGGGGTCCTCTGGCTACACCTTC
CDR3: CSARDMRGSSGYTF